One sample yielded the 3 T cell receptor beta chains listed below, sequenced in a study of memory B cells and T cells in multiple sclerosis. Antigens of these TCRs are unknown. Method: immunoSEQ multiplex PCR; TCRdb's copy keeps in-frame clones and lacks some. The table has roughly 30,000 clones, roughly 82% seen once; the top ten hold roughly 3%. Separate sequencing covered autoproliferating (CFSE-dim) and non-proliferating (CFSE-high) T cells from stimulus-free culture. Cultures began with about 4.6x10^7 CFSE-labeled PBMCs, unstimulated for under 8 days, with replicate wells pooled. Specimen: PBMCs from blood kept in culture. The source is a human donor with multiple sclerosis.

This clone was counted only a few times. V and J are TRBV7-3 and TRBJ1-6, with D possibly TRBD1 on 6 matching bases. With 5 bases removed from V and 10 bases from J, the gap between germline ends came to 15 bases. This CDR3 is 14 amino acids long. CDR1 is SGHTA, CDR2 FQGTGA, per germline. CDR3 coding DNA: TGTGCCAGCAGCCGAAACAGGGCAGGATCACCCCTCCACTTT. It codes for CASSRNRAGSPLHF.

Here the CDR3 DNA reads TGCGCCAGCAGTACTCTCGACAGGACCATGAACACTGAAGCTTTCTTT. Translated, it gives CASSTLDRTMNTEAFF. The chain has TRBV5-1 and TRBJ1-1, with D possibly being TRBD1 (6 bases). The CDR3 consists of 16 residues. V gave up 5 bases and J gave up 0 bases, with 17 bases separating them. Germline loops: CDR1 SGHRS, CDR2 YFSETQ.

The rearrangement uses TRBV28 and TRBJ2-1; TRBD1 matches at 12 bases. The CDR3 covers 18 residues. J was trimmed by 7 bases and V by 3 bases; bases with no gene match: 13. Germline V CDR1 and CDR2: MDHEN, SYDVKM. Here the CDR3 reads CASSFALLGQGARNEQFF. In DNA, the CDR3 is TGTGCCAGCAGTTTCGCCCTTCTGGGACAGGGGGCGCGAAATGAGCAGTTCTTC.